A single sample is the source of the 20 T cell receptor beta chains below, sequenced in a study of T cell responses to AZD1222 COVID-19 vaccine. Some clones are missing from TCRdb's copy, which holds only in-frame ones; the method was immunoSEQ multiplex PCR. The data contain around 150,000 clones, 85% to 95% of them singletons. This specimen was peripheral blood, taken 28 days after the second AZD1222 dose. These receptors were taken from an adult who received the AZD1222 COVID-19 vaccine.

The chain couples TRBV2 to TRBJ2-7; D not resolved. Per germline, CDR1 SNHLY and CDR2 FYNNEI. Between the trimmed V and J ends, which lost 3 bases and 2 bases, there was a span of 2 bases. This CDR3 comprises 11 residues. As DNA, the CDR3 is TGTGCCAGCAGTGACCCCTACGAGCAGTACTTC. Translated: CASSDPYEQYF.

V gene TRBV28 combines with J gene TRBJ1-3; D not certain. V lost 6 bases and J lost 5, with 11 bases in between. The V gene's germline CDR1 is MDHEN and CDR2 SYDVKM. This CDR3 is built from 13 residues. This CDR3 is CASRHDLRNTIYF. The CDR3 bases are TGTGCCAGCAGACATGACCTACGAAACACCATATATTTT.

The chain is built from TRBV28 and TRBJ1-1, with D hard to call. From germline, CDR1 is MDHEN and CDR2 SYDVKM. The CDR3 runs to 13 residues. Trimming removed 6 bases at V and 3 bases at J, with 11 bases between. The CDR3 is CASRGTGYTEAFF. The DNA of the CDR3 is TGTGCCAGCAGGGGCACGGGATACACTGAAGCTTTCTTT.

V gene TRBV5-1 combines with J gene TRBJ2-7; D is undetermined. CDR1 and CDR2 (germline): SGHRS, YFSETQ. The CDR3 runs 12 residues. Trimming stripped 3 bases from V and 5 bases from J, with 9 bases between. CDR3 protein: CASSSPLDEQYF. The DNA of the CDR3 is TGCGCCAGCAGCTCCCCATTGGACGAGCAGTACTTC.

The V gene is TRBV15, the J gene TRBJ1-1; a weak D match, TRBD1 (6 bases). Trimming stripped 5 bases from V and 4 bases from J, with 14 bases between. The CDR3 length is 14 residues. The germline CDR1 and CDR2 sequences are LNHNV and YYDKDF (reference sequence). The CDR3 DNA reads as TGTGCCACCAGCTTAACCAGGGGAAGCACTGAAGCTTTCTTT. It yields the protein CATSLTRGSTEAFF.

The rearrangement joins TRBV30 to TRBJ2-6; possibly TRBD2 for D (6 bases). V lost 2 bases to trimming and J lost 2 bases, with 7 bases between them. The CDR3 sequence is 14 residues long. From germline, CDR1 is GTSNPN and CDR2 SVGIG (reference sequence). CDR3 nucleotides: TGTGCCTGGAGTTCGGGAGCTGGGGCCAACGTCCTGACTTTC. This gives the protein CAWSSGAGANVLTF.

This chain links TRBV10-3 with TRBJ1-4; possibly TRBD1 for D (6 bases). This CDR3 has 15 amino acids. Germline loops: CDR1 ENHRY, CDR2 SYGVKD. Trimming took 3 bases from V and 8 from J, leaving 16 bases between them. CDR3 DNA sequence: TGTGCCATCAGTGACACGAGGAGGGGGGCAGAAAAACTGTTTTTT. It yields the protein CAISDTRRGAEKLFF.

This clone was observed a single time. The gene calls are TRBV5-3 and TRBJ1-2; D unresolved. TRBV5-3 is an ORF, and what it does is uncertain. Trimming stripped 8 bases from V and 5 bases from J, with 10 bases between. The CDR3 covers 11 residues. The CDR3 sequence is CARRGVYGYTF. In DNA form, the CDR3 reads TGTGCCAGGAGAGGAGTTTATGGCTACACCTTC.

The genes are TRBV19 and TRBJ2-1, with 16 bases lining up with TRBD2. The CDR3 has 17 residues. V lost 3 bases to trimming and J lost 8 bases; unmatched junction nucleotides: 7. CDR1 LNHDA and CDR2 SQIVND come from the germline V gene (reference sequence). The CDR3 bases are TGTGCCAGTAGTATCCCTTGGGGACTAGCGGGGGGGTATGAGCAGTTCTTC. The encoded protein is CASSIPWGLAGGYEQFF.

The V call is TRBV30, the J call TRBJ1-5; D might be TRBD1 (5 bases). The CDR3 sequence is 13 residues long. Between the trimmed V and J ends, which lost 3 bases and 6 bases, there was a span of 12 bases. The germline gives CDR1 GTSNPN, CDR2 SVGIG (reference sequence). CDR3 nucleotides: TGTGCCTGGAGCCCAGGGTCGGGTCAGCCCCAGCATTTT. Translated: CAWSPGSGQPQHF.

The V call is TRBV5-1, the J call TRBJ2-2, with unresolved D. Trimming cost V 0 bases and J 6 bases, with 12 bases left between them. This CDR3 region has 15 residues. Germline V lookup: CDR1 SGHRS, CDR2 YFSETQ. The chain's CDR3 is CASSLGSEVPGELFF. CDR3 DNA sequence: TGCGCCAGCAGCTTGGGGTCAGAGGTCCCCGGGGAGCTGTTTTTT.

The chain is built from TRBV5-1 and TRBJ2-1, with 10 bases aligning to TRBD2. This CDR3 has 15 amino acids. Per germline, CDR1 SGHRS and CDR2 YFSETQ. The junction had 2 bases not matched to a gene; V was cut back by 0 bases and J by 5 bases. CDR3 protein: CASSLALAGDNEQFF. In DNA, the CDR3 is TGCGCCAGCAGCTTGGCCCTAGCGGGGGACAATGAGCAGTTCTTC.

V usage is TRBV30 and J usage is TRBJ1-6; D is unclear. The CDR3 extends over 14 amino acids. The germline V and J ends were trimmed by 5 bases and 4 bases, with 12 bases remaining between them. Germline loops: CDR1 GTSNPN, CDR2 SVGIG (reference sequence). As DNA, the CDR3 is TGTGCCTGGTCAACCCTAGGGTATAATTCACCCCTCCACTTT. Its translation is CAWSTLGYNSPLHF.

The CDR3 sequence: CASSLATSGGAREQFF. CDR3 in DNA: TGTGCCAGCAGCTTAGCTACTAGCGGGGGGGCTCGAGAGCAGTTCTTC. The chain uses TRBV7-9 and TRBJ2-1; TRBD2 aligns across 13 bases. The CDR3 has 16 residues. In germline, CDR1 is SEHNR, CDR2 FQNEAQ (reference sequence). V trimming: 0 bases; J trimming: 10 bases; junction bases outside the gene matches: 6.

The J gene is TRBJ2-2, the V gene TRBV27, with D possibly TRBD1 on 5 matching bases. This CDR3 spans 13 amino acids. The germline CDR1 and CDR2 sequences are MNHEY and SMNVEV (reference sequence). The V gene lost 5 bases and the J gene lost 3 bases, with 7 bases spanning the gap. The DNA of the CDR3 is TGTGCCAGCAGTAGACAGTACACCGGGGAGCTGTTTTTT. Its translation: CASSRQYTGELFF.

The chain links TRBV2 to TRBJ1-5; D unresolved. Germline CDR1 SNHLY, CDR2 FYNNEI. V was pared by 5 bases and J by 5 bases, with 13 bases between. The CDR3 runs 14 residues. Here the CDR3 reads CASSPDSYDQPQHF. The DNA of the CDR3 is TGTGCCAGCAGTCCGGACTCCTACGATCAGCCCCAGCATTTT.

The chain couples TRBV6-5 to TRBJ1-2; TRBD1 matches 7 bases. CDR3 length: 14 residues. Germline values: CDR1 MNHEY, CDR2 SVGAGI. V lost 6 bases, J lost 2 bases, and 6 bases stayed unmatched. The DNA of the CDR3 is TGTGCCAGCAGCAATACACAGGGGAACTATGGCTACACCTTC. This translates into CASSNTQGNYGYTF.

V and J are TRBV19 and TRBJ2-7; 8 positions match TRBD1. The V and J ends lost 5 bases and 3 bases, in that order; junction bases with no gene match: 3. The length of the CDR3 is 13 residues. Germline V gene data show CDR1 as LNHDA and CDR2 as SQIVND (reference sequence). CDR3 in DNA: TGTGCCAGTAGTTTGACAGGGGTCTACGAGCAGTACTTC. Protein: CASSLTGVYEQYF.

For the CDR3, the DNA is TGCGCCAGCAGCCGACAGGGCTTGAGCACTGAAGCTTTCTTT. This gives the protein CASSRQGLSTEAFF. The chain links TRBV4-3 to TRBJ1-1; 7 nucleotides agree with TRBD1. The CDR3 has 14 amino acids. Germline V gives CDR1 LGHNA, CDR2 YSLEER. Trimming took 4 bases from V and 4 from J; bases not matched to a gene: 6.

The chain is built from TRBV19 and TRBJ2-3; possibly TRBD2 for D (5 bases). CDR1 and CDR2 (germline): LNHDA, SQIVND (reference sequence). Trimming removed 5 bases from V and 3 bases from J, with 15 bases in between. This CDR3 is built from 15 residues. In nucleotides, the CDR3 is TGTGCCAGTAGTCCCGGCCGGGGATCGACAGATACGCAGTATTTT. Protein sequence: CASSPGRGSTDTQYF.